One and the same sample provided the 31 T cell receptor beta chains below, sequenced in a study of regulatory T cells in long-lasting Graves disease. Combining iRepertoire HTBI primers with Arm-PCR of CDR3 regions, the authors built TCR beta libraries. TCRdb reprocessed the multiplex PCR reads via MiXCR and lists one record per CDR3 protein. The table has about 470,000 distinct CDR3 sequences, 20% to 25% seen once; the top ten hold about 7%. Time point described: persistent/refractory GD, antithyroid drugs over 5 years with positive TRAb. Construction of the TCR library relied on RNA isolated from PBMCs. This specimen was peripheral blood mononuclear cells (PBMCs), taken when the disease was refractory, from a patient treated with antithyroid drugs. These receptors all stem from a female donor with Graves disease.

Comment on this clonotype: This may be a read error: a much more frequent sequence differs by one nucleotide. This chain links TRBV28 with TRBJ2-5; D ambiguous. The V and J ends lost 4 bases and 2 bases respectively, with 8 bases between them. This CDR3 region has 13 residues. Germline V gene sequence: CDR1 MDHEN, CDR2 SYDVKM. CDR3 DNA sequence: TGTGCCAGCAGTTCCGAGTGGCAAGAGACCCAGTACTTC. Its protein is CASSSEWQETQYF.

In its sample, this clonotype was seen many times. The CDR3 reads CASSLDIASGNTIYF. In DNA, the CDR3 is TGTGCCAGCAGTTTGGACATAGCCTCTGGAAACACCATATATTTT. J is TRBJ1-3 and V is TRBV12-3 or TRBV12-4; tentative D call: TRBD1 (5 bases). This CDR3 region has 15 residues. Trimming took off 3 bases at V and 0 bases at J, with 9 bases between the two ends.

In its sample, this clonotype was seen many times. Here the CDR3 reads CASSYSGTGAYEQYF. Written as DNA, the CDR3 is TGTGCCAGCTCCTACTCCGGGACAGGGGCCTACGAGCAGTACTTC. The rearrangement links TRBV28 to TRBJ2-7, with TRBD1 matching 10 bases. Trimming at V came to 8 bases and at J to 2 bases, leaving 9 bases not matched to a gene. The germline gives CDR1 MDHEN, CDR2 SYDVKM. This CDR3 has 15 amino acids.

At least ten counts were recorded for this clonotype. The chain has TRBV6-5 and TRBJ2-7; TRBD2 matches at 16 bases. V gave up 2 bases and J gave up 6 bases; unmatched junction bases: 4. CDR1 is MNHEY and CDR2 is SVGAGI in the germline V gene. The CDR3 totals 16 residues. The CDR3 loop is CASSYGTSGRGSEQYF. In nucleotides, the CDR3 is TGTGCCAGCAGTTACGGGACTAGCGGGAGGGGGAGCGAGCAGTACTTC.

Worth noting for this clonotype: This clone may be a read error of a much larger clone one base away. CDR3 sequence (DNA): TGTGCCAGCAGCTTCGGGACTAGTATCGAGCGGTACTTC. Translating gives CASSFGTSIERYF. The chain couples TRBV11-3 to TRBJ2-7; 8 nucleotides align to TRBD2. The CDR3 runs 13 residues. Germline V gene data show CDR1 as SGHNT and CDR2 as YENEEA. Filled out from reference TRBV11-3 and TRBJ2-7, the complete variable domain reads EAGVVQSPRYKIIEKKQPVAFWCNPISGHNTLYWYLQNLGQGPELLIRYENEEAVDDSQLPKDRFSAERLKGVDSTLKIQPAELGDSAVYLCASSFGTSIERYFGPGTRLTVT.

This clonotype was recorded once. The chain joins TRBV4-1 to TRBJ2-4, with TRBD2 identical over 12 bases. This CDR3 has 19 residues. With 1 base clipped from V and 1 base from J, the junction kept 8 bases outside the gene matches. Per the germline V gene, CDR1 is MGHRA and CDR2 is YSYEKL. CDR3 protein: CASSQGRGLAGLAKNIQYF. In DNA, the CDR3 is TGCGCCAGCAGCCAAGGCAGAGGACTAGCGGGATTGGCCAAAAACATTCAGTACTTC.

This clonotype was seen many times. The chain joins TRBV6-5 to TRBJ2-7; no clear D. The CDR3 extends over 12 amino acids. Trimming cost V 2 bases and J 7 bases, with 9 bases left between them. Germline V gene data show CDR1 as MNHEY and CDR2 as SVGAGI. The CDR3: CASSYNSVEQYF. The CDR3 nucleotides are TGTGCCAGCAGTTACAACTCGGTTGAGCAGTACTTC.

The chain carries TRBV19 and TRBJ2-3; 10 bases fit TRBD1. V dropped 6 bases and J dropped 4; count of bases not matched to a gene: 7. The CDR3 contains 15 residues. The germline CDR1 and CDR2 sequences are LNHDA and SQIVND (reference sequence). CDR3: CASRAGTGVPDTQYF. In DNA, the CDR3 is TGTGCCAGTAGAGCCGGGACAGGGGTCCCAGATACGCAGTATTTT.

This clonotype was counted many times. The CDR3: CASRMNEKLFF. The CDR3 coding sequence is TGTGCCAGCAGGATGAATGAAAAACTGTTTTTT. This chain uses TRBV11-2 with TRBJ1-4; unclear D gene. Per the germline V gene, CDR1 is SGHAT and CDR2 is FQNNGV. The CDR3 covers 11 residues. Trimming stripped 6 bases from V and 5 bases from J, with 4 bases between.

In the case of this clonotype: At one of its ends the junction is not consistent with the germline gene, which may arise from a read error. The chain is built from TRBV19 and TRBJ1-1; maybe TRBD1 (6 bases). Germline V gene data show CDR1 as LNHDA and CDR2 as SQIVND (reference sequence). CDR3 length: 14 residues. This chain's CDR3 is CASSISTGNAEAFF. CDR3 bases: TGTGCCAGTAGTATCTCAACAGGGAACGCTGAAGCTTTCTTT.

This clonotype showed up many times. The V and J genes are TRBV6-2 or TRBV6-3 and TRBJ2-7; D is unresolved. CDR1 is MNHEY and CDR2 is SVGEGT in the germline V gene. The CDR3 runs to 13 residues. Between the trimmed V and J ends, which lost 2 bases and 0 bases, there was a span of 5 bases. CDR3 nucleotides: TGTGCCAGCAGTTACCAGATCTCCTACGAGCAGTACTTC. Encoded protein: CASSYQISYEQYF.

Concerning this clonotype itself: A read error may be the cause here, since a much bigger clone is one base away. The chain links TRBV3-1 to TRBJ1-2, with D unresolved. Germline V gives CDR1 LGHDT, CDR2 YNNKEL (reference sequence). V was trimmed by 3 bases and J by 2 bases, leaving 16 bases between them. The CDR3 is 16 residues long. The CDR3 bases are TGTGCCAGCAGCCATAGTTCGGCAAGGTCCAACTATGGCTACACCTTC. Translation: CASSHSSARSNYGYTF.

This clonotype was seen repeatedly, ten times or more. This chain connects TRBV24-1 to TRBJ1-2, with D unresolved. Germline CDR1 KGHDR, CDR2 SFDVKD. The length of the CDR3 is 12 residues. V lost 3 bases and J 8 bases, leaving 9 bases between the germline ends. The CDR3 bases are TGTGCCACCAGTGATCACGCAAAGGGCTACACCTTC. It encodes CATSDHAKGYTF.

At least ten counts were recorded for this clonotype. The rearrangement uses TRBV6-2 or TRBV6-3 and TRBJ1-2; D gene ambiguous. Looked up from germline, CDR1 is MNHEY and CDR2 is SVGEGT. V was pared by 0 bases and J by 3 bases, with 20 bases between. There are 18 residues in the CDR3. CDR3 nucleotides: TGTGCCAGCAGTTACTCTGACTCGGTCGTTAACCCCCACTATGGCTACACCTTC. Protein product: CASSYSDSVVNPHYGYTF.

The chain links TRBV5-1 to TRBJ1-1, with D perhaps matching TRBD1 (5 bases). The V and J ends lost 7 bases and 6 bases respectively, with 16 bases between them. Germline V gives CDR1 SGHRS, CDR2 YFSETQ. The CDR3 has 13 residues. The CDR3 loop is CASVAAGGAEAFF. As DNA, the CDR3 is TGCGCCAGCGTGGCGGCGGGGGGTGCTGAAGCTTTCTTT.

This clonotype was counted at least ten times. This sequence joins TRBV28 and TRBJ1-1; D is perhaps TRBD1 (6 bases). The CDR3 loop spans 15 amino acids. Germline V lookup: CDR1 MDHEN, CDR2 SYDVKM. Trimming removed 4 bases at V and 0 bases at J, with 12 bases between. The CDR3 loop is CASSSLWGLNTEAFF. The CDR3 DNA is TGTGCCAGCAGTTCCCTATGGGGGCTGAACACTGAAGCTTTCTTT.

This chain links TRBV2 with TRBJ2-1; perhaps TRBD2 as D (6 bases). CDR3 size: 15 residues. Deletions cut 2 bases from V and 4 bases from J, with 12 bases between. Germline CDR1 reads SNHLY; CDR2 reads FYNNEI. The CDR3 DNA sequence: TGTGCCAGCAGTGAATCGGGAGAGCCTTACAATGAGCAGTTCTTC. The encoded protein is CASSESGEPYNEQFF.

This clonotype occurred many times. The chain recombines TRBV28 with TRBJ2-7; no definite D call. This CDR3 comprises 14 residues. Germline V gene lookup returns CDR1 MDHEN and CDR2 SYDVKM. V was pared by 2 bases and J by 0 bases, with 8 bases between. CDR3 DNA sequence: TGTGCCAGCAGTTTACGCAGGACCTCCTACGAGCAGTACTTC. Translated, it gives CASSLRRTSYEQYF.

This clonotype was observed a few times. The rearrangement uses TRBV27 and TRBJ1-6; 7 nucleotides line up with TRBD1. There are 17 residues in the CDR3. V lost 6 bases to trimming and J lost 2 bases; unmatched junction nucleotides: 10. Germline CDR1 MNHEY, CDR2 SMNVEV (reference sequence). The CDR3 coding sequence is TGTGCCAGCAGCTCACGGCTGCAGGGGGCCTATAATTCACCCCTCCACTTT. It codes for CASSSRLQGAYNSPLHF.

The chain links TRBV2 to TRBJ2-1; the D gene could be TRBD1 or TRBD2 (6 bases each). The germline CDR1 and CDR2 sequences are SNHLY and FYNNEI. This CDR3 contains 13 residues. Trimming pared 6 bases from V and 6 bases from J, leaving 12 bases between. The DNA for the CDR3 is TGTGCCAGCAGGGGGGGCAGGGGCAATGAGCAGTTCTTC. Protein sequence: CASRGGRGNEQFF.

The V gene is TRBV12-3 or TRBV12-4, the J gene TRBJ2-3, with a tentative D call TRBD2 (6 bases). Trimming removed 9 bases from V and 4 bases from J, with 17 bases in between. The CDR3 sequence is 14 residues long. This CDR3 reads CASGWAGISDTQYF. CDR3 bases: TGTGCCAGTGGATGGGCGGGGATATCAGATACGCAGTATTTT.

The V and J genes are TRBV19 and TRBJ1-2, with a weak D call TRBD1 (6 bases). The germline CDR1 and CDR2 sequences are LNHDA and SQIVND (reference sequence). V lost 3 bases and J 0 bases, leaving 11 bases between the germline ends. This CDR3 region has 15 residues. CDR3 nucleotide sequence: TGTGCCAGTAGTATGGGCGGGGGGCCTAACTATGGCTACACCTTC. It is translated as CASSMGGGPNYGYTF.

There are many counts of this clonotype. The chain is built from TRBV2 and TRBJ2-7, with a tentative D call TRBD2 (5 bases). CDR1 and CDR2 (germline): SNHLY, FYNNEI. Trimming left V 6 bases short and J 5 bases short, with 14 bases between. This CDR3 contains 13 residues. CDR3 amino acids: CASRPGITDEQYF. The CDR3 nucleotides read TGTGCCAGCAGACCCGGGATCACCGACGAGCAGTACTTC.

This clonotype has only a few counts. The V gene is TRBV20-1, the J gene TRBJ1-5, with D possibly TRBD1 on 6 matching bases. Trimming pared 4 bases from V and 5 bases from J, leaving 12 bases between. This CDR3 has 13 amino acids. In germline, CDR1 is DFQATT, CDR2 SNEGSKA (reference sequence). The CDR3 nucleotides are TGCAGTGCTACGGAGGGGGTCGATCAGCCCCAGCATTTT. Protein sequence: CSATEGVDQPQHF.

The chain combines TRBV29-1 with TRBJ2-5; 10 positions agree with TRBD1. In germline, CDR1 is SQVTM, CDR2 ANQGSEA. CDR3 length equals 16 residues. The J segment lost 5 bases and the V segment lost 7 bases, leaving 16 bases of the junction unmatched. The chain's CDR3 is CSETLFEWGQGETQYF. The CDR3 DNA follows: TGCAGCGAAACGCTCTTCGAATGGGGACAGGGGGAGACCCAGTACTTC.

This clonotype was counted many times. V and J are TRBV7-9 and TRBJ1-2; tentative D call: TRBD1 (6 bases). This CDR3 contains 13 residues. Germline CDR1 is SEHNR and CDR2 is FQNEAQ (reference sequence). Between the trimmed V and J ends, which lost 5 bases and 6 bases, there was a span of 13 bases. This CDR3 is CASSPPGEDGYTF. CDR3 in DNA: TGTGCCAGCAGCCCCCCAGGGGAGGATGGCTACACCTTC. Full variable domain (remainder filled in from reference TRBV7-9 and TRBJ1-2): DTGVSQNPRHKITKRGQNVTFRCDPISEHNRLYWYRQTLGQGPEFLTYFQNEAQLEKSRLLSDRFSAERPKGSFSTLEIQRTEQGDSAMYLCASSPPGEDGYTFGSGTRLTVV.

V usage is TRBV19 and J usage is TRBJ1-4; TRBD1 is a possible D gene (5 bases). With 11 bases removed from V and 5 bases from J, the gap between germline ends came to 15 bases. The germline CDR1 and CDR2 sequences are LNHDA and SQIVND (reference sequence). The CDR3 consists of 13 residues. This chain's CDR3 is CASGEGRNEKLFF. CDR3 in DNA: TGTGCCTCCGGGGAGGGGAGGAATGAAAAACTGTTTTTT.

The chain couples TRBV7-9 to TRBJ1-1; TRBD1 aligns across 7 bases. Trimming cost V 4 bases and J 1 base; bases outside gene matches: 6. The length of the CDR3 is 15 residues. CDR1 and CDR2 from the germline V gene are SEHNR and FQNEAQ (reference sequence). This CDR3 is CASSYPGDRNTEAFF. CDR3 DNA: TGTGCCAGCAGCTACCCTGGGGACAGGAACACTGAAGCTTTCTTT.

This clonotype appeared many times. The chain recombines TRBV2 with TRBJ1-5; TRBD1 aligns across 7 bases. Per germline, CDR1 SNHLY and CDR2 FYNNEI. Trimming cost V 5 bases and J 0 bases; bases outside gene matches: 4. The CDR3 extends over 15 amino acids. Here the CDR3 reads CASSLQGNSNQPQHF. Here the CDR3 DNA reads TGTGCCAGCAGTTTACAGGGGAATAGCAATCAGCCCCAGCATTTT.

The V gene is TRBV6-9, the J gene TRBJ1-1, with 9 positions matching TRBD1. Germline V lookup: CDR1 MNHGY, CDR2 SVAAGI. V lost 3 bases to trimming and J lost 4 bases; unmatched junction nucleotides: 9. The CDR3 has 16 residues. CDR3 amino acids: CASSYSQGASITEAFF. The DNA for the CDR3 is TGTGCCAGCAGTTACTCACAGGGGGCAAGCATCACTGAAGCTTTCTTT.

The chain carries TRBV12-3 or TRBV12-4 and TRBJ1-5; 12 bases fit TRBD1. This CDR3 is built from 16 residues. V gave up 5 bases and J gave up 4 bases; unmatched junction bases: 6. This chain's CDR3 is CASSPGTGGGNQPQHF. For the CDR3, the DNA is TGTGCCAGCAGTCCCGGGACAGGGGGCGGAAATCAGCCCCAGCATTTT.